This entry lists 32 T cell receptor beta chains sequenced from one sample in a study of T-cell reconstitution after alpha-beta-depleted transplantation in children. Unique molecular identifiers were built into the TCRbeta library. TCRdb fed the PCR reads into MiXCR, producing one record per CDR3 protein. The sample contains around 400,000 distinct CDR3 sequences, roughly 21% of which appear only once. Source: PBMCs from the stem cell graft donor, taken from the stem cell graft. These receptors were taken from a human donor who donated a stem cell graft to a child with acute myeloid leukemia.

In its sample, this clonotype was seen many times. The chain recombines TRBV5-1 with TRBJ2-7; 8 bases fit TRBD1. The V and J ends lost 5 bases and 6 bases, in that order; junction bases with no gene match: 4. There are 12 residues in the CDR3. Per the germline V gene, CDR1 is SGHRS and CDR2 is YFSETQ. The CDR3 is CASSRTGSEQYF. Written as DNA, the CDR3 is TGCGCCAGCAGTCGGACAGGGAGCGAGCAGTACTTC.

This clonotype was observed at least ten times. This chain's CDR3 is CASSYQGAEQYF. CDR3 sequence (DNA): TGTGCCAGCAGTTACCAGGGGGCCGAGCAGTACTTC. The rearrangement links TRBV28 to TRBJ2-7, with 8 bases fitting TRBD1. J lost 6 bases, V lost 4 bases, and 2 bases had no gene match. Looked up from germline, CDR1 is MDHEN and CDR2 is SYDVKM. This CDR3 has 12 residues.

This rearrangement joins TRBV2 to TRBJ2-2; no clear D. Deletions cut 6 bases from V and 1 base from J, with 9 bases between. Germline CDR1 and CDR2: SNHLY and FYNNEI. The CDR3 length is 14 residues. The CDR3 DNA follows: TGTGCCAGCAGGGTTGACAAGAACACCGGGGAGCTGTTTTTT. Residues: CASRVDKNTGELFF.

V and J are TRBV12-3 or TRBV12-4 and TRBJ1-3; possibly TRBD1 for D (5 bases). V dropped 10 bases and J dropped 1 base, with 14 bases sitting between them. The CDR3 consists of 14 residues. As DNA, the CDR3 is TGTGCCATCCGAGGGGTTGCTTCTGGAAACACCATATATTTT. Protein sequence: CAIRGVASGNTIYF.

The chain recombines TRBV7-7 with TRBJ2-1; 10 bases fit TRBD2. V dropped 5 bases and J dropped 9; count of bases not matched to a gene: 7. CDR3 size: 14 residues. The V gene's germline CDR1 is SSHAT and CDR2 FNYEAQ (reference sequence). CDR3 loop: CASSLSGRASEQFF. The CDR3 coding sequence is TGTGCCAGCAGCCTAAGCGGGAGGGCCAGTGAGCAGTTCTTC.

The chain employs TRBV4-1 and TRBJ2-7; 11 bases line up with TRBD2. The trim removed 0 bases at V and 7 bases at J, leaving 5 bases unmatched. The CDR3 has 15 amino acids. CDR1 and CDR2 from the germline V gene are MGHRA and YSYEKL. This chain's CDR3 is CASSQEVAGGWEQYF. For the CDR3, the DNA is TGCGCCAGCAGCCAAGAAGTAGCGGGAGGGTGGGAGCAGTACTTC.

The CDR3, as DNA: TGCAGTGCTATGGGGGGCGTCGGCACAGATACGCAGTATTTT. It translates to CSAMGGVGTDTQYF. The chain employs TRBV20-1 and TRBJ2-3; D tentatively fits TRBD1 or TRBD2 (6 bases each). The CDR3 sequence is 14 residues long. V dropped 4 bases and J dropped 1 base, with 12 bases sitting between them. Germline loops: CDR1 DFQATT, CDR2 SNEGSKA (reference sequence).

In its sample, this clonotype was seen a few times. For the CDR3, the DNA is TGTGCCAGCAGTTTAGGAGCGGGAGCGTTAGTAGGGACCCAGTACTTC. Its protein is CASSLGAGALVGTQYF. The rearrangement uses TRBV12-3 or TRBV12-4 and TRBJ2-5, with 8 bases aligning to TRBD2. Unmatched junction bases numbered 11, after V lost 1 base and J lost 7 bases. The CDR3 is 16 residues long.

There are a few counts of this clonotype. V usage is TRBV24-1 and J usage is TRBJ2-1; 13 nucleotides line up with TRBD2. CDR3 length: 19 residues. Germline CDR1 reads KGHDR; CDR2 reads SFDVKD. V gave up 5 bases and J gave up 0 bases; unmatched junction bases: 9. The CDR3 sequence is CATSGPGLAGFHSYNEQFF. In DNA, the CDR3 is TGTGCCACCAGTGGTCCGGGACTAGCGGGATTCCACTCCTACAATGAGCAGTTCTTC.

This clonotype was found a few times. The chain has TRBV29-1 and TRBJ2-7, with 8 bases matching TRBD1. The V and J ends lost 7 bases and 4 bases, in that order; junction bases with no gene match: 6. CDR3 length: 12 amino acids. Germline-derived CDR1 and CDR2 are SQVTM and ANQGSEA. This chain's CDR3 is CSAGTGRYEQYF. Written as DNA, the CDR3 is TGCAGCGCCGGGACAGGAAGATACGAGCAGTACTTC.

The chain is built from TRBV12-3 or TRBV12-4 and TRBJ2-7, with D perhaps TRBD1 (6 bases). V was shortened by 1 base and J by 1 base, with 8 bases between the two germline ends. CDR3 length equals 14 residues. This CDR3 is CASSLGQASYEQYF. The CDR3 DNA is TGTGCCAGCAGTTTAGGACAGGCTTCCTACGAGCAGTACTTC.

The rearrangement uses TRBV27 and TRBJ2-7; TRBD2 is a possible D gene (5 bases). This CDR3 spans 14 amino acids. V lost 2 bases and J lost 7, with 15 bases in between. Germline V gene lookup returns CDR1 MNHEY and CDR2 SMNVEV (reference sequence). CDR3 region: CASSLIGGPGEQYF. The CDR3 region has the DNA TGTGCCAGCAGTTTAATCGGCGGACCGGGGGAGCAGTACTTC.

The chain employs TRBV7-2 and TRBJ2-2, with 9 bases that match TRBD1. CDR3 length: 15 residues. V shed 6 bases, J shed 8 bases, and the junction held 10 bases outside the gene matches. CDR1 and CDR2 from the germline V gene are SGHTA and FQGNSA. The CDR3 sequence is CASRFGDRDGGELFF. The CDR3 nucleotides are TGTGCCAGCAGGTTCGGGGACAGGGATGGAGGGGAGCTGTTTTTT.

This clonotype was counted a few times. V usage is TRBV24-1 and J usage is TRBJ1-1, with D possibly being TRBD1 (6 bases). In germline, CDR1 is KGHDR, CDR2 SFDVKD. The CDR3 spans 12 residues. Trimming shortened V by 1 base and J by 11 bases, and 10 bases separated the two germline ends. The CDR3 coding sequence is TGTGCCACCAGTGATTTAGGGGGGATTGCTTTCTTT. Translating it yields CATSDLGGIAFF.

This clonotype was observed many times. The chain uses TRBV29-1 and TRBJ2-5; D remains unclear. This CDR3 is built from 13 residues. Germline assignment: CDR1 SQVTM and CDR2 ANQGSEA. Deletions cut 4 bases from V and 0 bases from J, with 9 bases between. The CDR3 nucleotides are TGCAGCGTTGCTCACCTAAACCAAGAGACCCAGTACTTC. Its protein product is CSVAHLNQETQYF.

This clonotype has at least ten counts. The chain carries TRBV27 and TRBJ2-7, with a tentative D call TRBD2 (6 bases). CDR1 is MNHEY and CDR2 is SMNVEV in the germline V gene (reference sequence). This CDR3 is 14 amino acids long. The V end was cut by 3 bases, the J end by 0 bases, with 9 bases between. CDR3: CASSFTSLSYEQYF. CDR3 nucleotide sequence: TGTGCCAGCAGTTTCACTAGCCTCTCCTACGAGCAGTACTTC.

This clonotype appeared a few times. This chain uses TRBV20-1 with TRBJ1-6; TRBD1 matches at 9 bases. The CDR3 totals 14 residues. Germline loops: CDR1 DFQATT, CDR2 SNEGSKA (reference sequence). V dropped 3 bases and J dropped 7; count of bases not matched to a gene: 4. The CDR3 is CSARGTGRNSPLHF. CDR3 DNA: TGCAGTGCTAGGGGGACAGGGAGGAATTCACCCCTCCACTTT.

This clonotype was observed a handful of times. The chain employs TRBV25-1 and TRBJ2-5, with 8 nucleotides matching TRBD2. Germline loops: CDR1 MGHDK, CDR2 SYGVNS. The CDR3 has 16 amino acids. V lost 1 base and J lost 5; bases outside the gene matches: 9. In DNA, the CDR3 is TGTGCCAGCAGTGAATTGCGGGGGGCCTCCAACGAGACCCAGTACTTC. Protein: CASSELRGASNETQYF.

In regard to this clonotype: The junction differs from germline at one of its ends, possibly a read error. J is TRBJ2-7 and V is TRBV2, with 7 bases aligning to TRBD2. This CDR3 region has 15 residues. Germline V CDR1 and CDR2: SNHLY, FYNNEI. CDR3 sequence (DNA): TGTGCCAGCAGTAAAGCGGGAAGGGGTCCCTACGAGCAGTACTTC. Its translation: CASSKAGRGPYEQYF.

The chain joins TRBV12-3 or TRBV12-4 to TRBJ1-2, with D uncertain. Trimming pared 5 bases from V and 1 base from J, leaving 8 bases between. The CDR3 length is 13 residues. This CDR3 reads CASSPPSNYGYTF. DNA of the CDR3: TGTGCCAGCAGTCCACCCAGTAACTATGGCTACACCTTC.

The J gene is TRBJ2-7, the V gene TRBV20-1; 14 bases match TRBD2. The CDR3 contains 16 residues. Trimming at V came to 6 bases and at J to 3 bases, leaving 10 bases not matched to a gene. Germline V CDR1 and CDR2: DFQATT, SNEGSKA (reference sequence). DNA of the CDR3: TGCAGTGCGGGTACCGGGACTAGCGGGAGTATCTACGAGCAGTACTTC. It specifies CSAGTGTSGSIYEQYF.

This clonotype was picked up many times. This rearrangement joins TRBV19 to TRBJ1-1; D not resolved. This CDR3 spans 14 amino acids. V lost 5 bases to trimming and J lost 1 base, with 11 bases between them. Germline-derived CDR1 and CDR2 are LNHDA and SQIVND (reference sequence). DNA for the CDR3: TGTGCCAGTAGTTCACCTCGCCCGAACACTGAAGCTTTCTTT. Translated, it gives CASSSPRPNTEAFF.

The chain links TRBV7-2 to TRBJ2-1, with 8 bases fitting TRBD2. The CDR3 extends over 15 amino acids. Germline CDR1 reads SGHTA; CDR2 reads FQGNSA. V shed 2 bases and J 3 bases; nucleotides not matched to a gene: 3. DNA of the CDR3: TGTGCCAGCAGCTTAAAAGCGGGAGACTACAATGAGCAGTTCTTC. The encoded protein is CASSLKAGDYNEQFF.

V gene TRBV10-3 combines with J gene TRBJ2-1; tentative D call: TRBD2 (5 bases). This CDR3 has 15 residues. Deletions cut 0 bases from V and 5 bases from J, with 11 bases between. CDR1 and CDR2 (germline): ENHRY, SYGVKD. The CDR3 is CAISESKAEHNEQFF. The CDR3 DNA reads TGTGCCATCAGTGAGTCGAAAGCGGAGCACAATGAGCAGTTCTTC.

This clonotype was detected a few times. The DNA for the CDR3 is TGTGCCACCAAAGCCGGGTTGCTAGCCAAAAACATTCAGTACTTC. Protein sequence: CATKAGLLAKNIQYF. This chain links TRBV24-1 with TRBJ2-4; D ambiguous. Germline values: CDR1 KGHDR, CDR2 SFDVKD. The ends were cut back, 8 bases at V and 0 bases at J, with 13 bases in the middle. The CDR3 contains 15 residues.

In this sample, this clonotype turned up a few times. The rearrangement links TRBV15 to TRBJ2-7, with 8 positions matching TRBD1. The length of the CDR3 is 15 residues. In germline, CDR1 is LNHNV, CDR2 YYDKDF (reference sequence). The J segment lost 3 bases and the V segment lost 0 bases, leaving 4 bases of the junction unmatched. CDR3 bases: TGTGCCACCAGCAGAGATAAGGGGACAGGCTACGAGCAGTACTTC. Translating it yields CATSRDKGTGYEQYF.

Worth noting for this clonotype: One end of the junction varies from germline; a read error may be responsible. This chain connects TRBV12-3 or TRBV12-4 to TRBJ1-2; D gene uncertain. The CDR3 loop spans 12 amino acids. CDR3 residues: CASTTGNCGYTF. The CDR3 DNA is TGTGCCAGCACCACCGGGAACTGTGGCTACACCTTC.

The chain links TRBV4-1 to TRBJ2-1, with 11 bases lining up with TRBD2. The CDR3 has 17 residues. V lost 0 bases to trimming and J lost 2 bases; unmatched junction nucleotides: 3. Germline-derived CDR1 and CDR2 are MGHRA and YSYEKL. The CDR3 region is CASSQDLAGGAYNEQFF. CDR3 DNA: TGCGCCAGCAGCCAAGATTTAGCGGGAGGGGCCTACAATGAGCAGTTCTTC.

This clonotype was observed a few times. CDR3 sequence reads: CSIAGTAYEQYF. The CDR3 DNA follows: TGCAGCATTGCCGGGACGGCCTACGAGCAGTACTTC. This sequence joins TRBV29-1 and TRBJ2-7; D is possibly TRBD1 or TRBD2 (5 bases each). Germline-derived CDR1 and CDR2 are SQVTM and ANQGSEA. The ends were cut back, 8 bases at V and 2 bases at J, with 13 bases in the middle. The CDR3 runs to 12 residues.

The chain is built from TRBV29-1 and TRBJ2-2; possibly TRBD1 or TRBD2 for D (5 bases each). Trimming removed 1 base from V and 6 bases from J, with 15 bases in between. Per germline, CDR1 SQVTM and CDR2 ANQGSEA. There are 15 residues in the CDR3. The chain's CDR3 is CSVEVRGRSAGELFF. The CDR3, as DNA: TGCAGCGTTGAAGTTAGGGGACGATCGGCCGGGGAGCTGTTTTTT.

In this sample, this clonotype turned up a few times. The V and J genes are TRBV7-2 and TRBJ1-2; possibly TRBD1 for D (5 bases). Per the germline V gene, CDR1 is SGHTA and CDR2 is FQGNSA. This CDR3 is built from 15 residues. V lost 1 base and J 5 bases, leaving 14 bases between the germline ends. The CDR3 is CASSLDWDGSYGYTF. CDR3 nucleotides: TGTGCCAGCAGCTTAGACTGGGACGGCAGTTATGGCTACACCTTC.

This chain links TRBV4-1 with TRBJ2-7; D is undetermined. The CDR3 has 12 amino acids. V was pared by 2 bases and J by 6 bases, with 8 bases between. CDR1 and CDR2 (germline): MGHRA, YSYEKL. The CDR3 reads CASSQRVGEQYF. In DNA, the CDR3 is TGCGCCAGCAGCCAACGGGTGGGCGAGCAGTACTTC.